This TCR beta chain was sequenced for a study of blood T cell repertoires in COVID-19. Study overall: Sources were T cells, B-cell-depleted T cells, or PBMCs; the material itself was cDNA or gDNA.

The CDR3 is 12 amino acids. V lost 3 bases, J lost 6 bases, and 2 bases stayed unmatched. Germline loops: CDR1 ENHRY, CDR2 SYGVKD. Per the study methods: Scientists estimated how many nucleated cells there were by amplifying reference gene primers. The table came from immunoSEQ multiplex PCR; TCRdb's copy has only in-frame clones and leaves some out. V and J calls and clone size follow that table, whereas D and trimming were derived from the DNA. The sample carries 130,000 to 150,000 clones, less than 90% recorded once. Ages ranged from about 18 to 89 years, with residence in under 25 US areas. The chain uses TRBV10-3 and TRBJ2-7, with TRBD2 matching over 7 bases. The sample was PBMCs or T cells enriched from blood (not recorded which). The clonotype was recovered from a woman between 50 and 59 years old who had been exposed to COVID-19. CDR3 bases: TGTGCCATCAGTGACGGGGGGAGCGAGCAGTACTTC. Translated, it gives CAISDGGSEQYF.